What follows are 16 T cell receptor beta chains derived from one specimen sequenced in a study of blood T cell repertoires in COVID-19. Some clones are missing from TCRdb's copy, which holds only in-frame ones; the method was immunoSEQ multiplex PCR. In the table there are approximately 100,000 clones, approximately 92% of which are singletons. Sequenced input: peripheral blood. The receptor source for this set is a man aged 45 to 65 with active COVID-19.

The V call is TRBV7-9, the J call TRBJ1-2, with 11 bases fitting TRBD1. V dropped 3 bases and J dropped 7; count of bases not matched to a gene: 7. The CDR3 is made up of 15 amino acids. The germline V gene has CDR1 SEHNR and CDR2 FQNEAQ (reference sequence). CDR3 DNA sequence: TGTGCCAGCAGCTTCTCCGGACAGGGGGCATTTGGCTACACCTTC. It is translated as CASSFSGQGAFGYTF.

The rearrangement joins TRBV5-4 to TRBJ2-2; D not resolved. The germline CDR1 and CDR2 sequences are SGHNT and YYREEE (reference sequence). The CDR3 loop spans 14 amino acids. V shed 4 bases and J shed 0 bases, with 7 bases lying between them. This chain's CDR3 is CASSPESNTGELFF. CDR3 nucleotides: TGTGCCAGCAGCCCCGAGTCGAACACCGGGGAGCTGTTTTTT.

V and J are TRBV9 and TRBJ2-1, with 7 bases identical to TRBD1. The ends lost 3 bases at V and 4 bases at J; junction bases unmatched: 7. Germline assignment: CDR1 SGDLS and CDR2 YYNGEE. The CDR3 contains 15 residues. CDR3 sequence (DNA): TGTGCCAGCAGCGCCCCGGGACAGTTGTACAATGAGCAGTTCTTC. It codes for CASSAPGQLYNEQFF.

This sequence joins TRBV4-1 and TRBJ2-5; D not resolved. Germline values: CDR1 MGHRA, CDR2 YSYEKL. V was pared by 3 bases and J by 2 bases, with 10 bases between. This CDR3 region has 14 residues. The CDR3 region has the DNA TGCGCCAGCAGCCATACGAGGAGTCAAGAGACCCAGTACTTC. It translates to CASSHTRSQETQYF.

The V gene is TRBV4-1, the J gene TRBJ1-1; D call uncertain. Trimming stripped 7 bases from V and 8 bases from J, with 17 bases between. CDR3 length: 13 amino acids. CDR1 and CDR2 from the germline V gene are MGHRA and YSYEKL. CDR3 in amino acids: CASKTSRAGEAFF. In DNA form, the CDR3 reads TGCGCCAGCAAAACTTCAAGAGCGGGGGAAGCTTTCTTT.

The CDR3: CASSRLAGVQETQYF. DNA of the CDR3: TGCGCCAGCAGCAGACTAGCGGGAGTACAAGAGACCCAGTACTTC. The V gene is TRBV5-1, the J gene TRBJ2-5, with 12 bases lining up with TRBD2. From germline, CDR1 is SGHRS and CDR2 YFSETQ. V was clipped by 4 bases and J by 2 bases; unmatched bases: 3. CDR3 length: 15 residues. The whole variable domain, remainder taken from reference TRBV5-1 and TRBJ2-5, is KAGVTQTPRYLIKTRGQQVTLSCSPISGHRSVSWYQQTPGQGLQFLFEYFSETQRNKGNFPGRFSGRQFSNSRSEMNVSTLELGDSALYLCASSRLAGVQETQYFGPGTRLLVL.

The rearrangement links TRBV7-2 to TRBJ2-1; 9 bases map to TRBD2. With V trimmed by 0 bases and J by 13 bases, 10 bases remained unmatched. Germline CDR1 is SGHTA and CDR2 is FQGNSA. This CDR3 is 15 amino acids long. CDR3 amino acids: CASSLALLAGFHQFF. The CDR3 region has the DNA TGTGCCAGCAGCTTAGCGCTTCTAGCGGGATTCCACCAGTTCTTC. The variable domain in full, with the rest retrieved from reference TRBV7-2 and TRBJ2-1, is GAGVSQSPSNKVTEKGKDVELRCDPISGHTALYWYRQSLGQGLEFLIYFQGNSAPDKSGLPSDRFSAERTGGSVSTLTIQRTQQEDSAVYLCASSLALLAGFHQFFGPGTRLTVL.

V and J are TRBV29-1 and TRBJ2-2; D remains unclear. The CDR3 is 14 amino acids. The V end lost 4 bases, the J end lost 1 base, and 10 bases lay between the germline ends. Germline V gene data show CDR1 as SQVTM and CDR2 as ANQGSEA. Written as DNA, the CDR3 is TGCAGCGTTGCAGGCATCGTGAACACCGGGGAGCTGTTTTTT. Encoded protein: CSVAGIVNTGELFF.

Here the CDR3 DNA reads TGTGCCAGCAGATGGGGGTCTAGCGGGGGTCCCTACGAGCAGTACTTC. It encodes CASRWGSSGGPYEQYF. The chain uses TRBV5-8 and TRBJ2-7, with 10 bases matching TRBD2. The V segment lost 5 bases and the J segment 2 bases; nucleotides outside the gene matches: 10. This CDR3 region has 16 residues. In germline, CDR1 is SGHTS, CDR2 YDEGEE.

This chain connects TRBV6-4 to TRBJ1-6; 7 bases match TRBD1. Looked up from germline, CDR1 is MRHNA and CDR2 is SNTAGT. The CDR3 is made up of 15 amino acids. V shed 1 base, J shed 8 bases, and the junction held 5 bases outside the gene matches. The CDR3 coding sequence is TGTGCCAGCAGTGACTTCCCAGGGGGATATTCACCCCTCCACTTT. Translating gives CASSDFPGGYSPLHF.

The chain links TRBV9 to TRBJ2-1; 10 bases are shared with TRBD2. V lost 3 bases to trimming and J lost 3 bases; unmatched junction nucleotides: 3. The V gene's germline CDR1 is SGDLS and CDR2 YYNGEE. The CDR3 runs to 15 residues. The DNA for the CDR3 is TGTGCCAGCAGCGAGCGGGAGGGCCGCTACAATGAGCAGTTCTTC. It translates to CASSEREGRYNEQFF.

The V call is TRBV5-1, the J call TRBJ2-1; D gene uncertain. The CDR3 has 12 residues. Germline V gene lookup returns CDR1 SGHRS and CDR2 YFSETQ. V shed 4 bases and J shed 5 bases, with 7 bases lying between them. In DNA form, the CDR3 reads TGCGCCAGCAGCCTACCACACAATGAGCAGTTCTTC. Translating it yields CASSLPHNEQFF.

The chain carries TRBV6-1 and TRBJ1-6; 9 nucleotides line up with TRBD1. Trimming at V came to 4 bases and at J to 0 bases, leaving 1 base not matched to a gene. The CDR3 runs 16 residues. CDR1 and CDR2 (germline): MNHNS, SASEGT. CDR3 bases: TGTGCCAGCAGTGGACAGGGGGGCTCCTATAATTCACCCCTCCACTTT. This codes for CASSGQGGSYNSPLHF.

The genes are TRBV2 and TRBJ2-3; 9 bases align to TRBD2. With 7 bases clipped from V and 2 bases from J, the junction kept 4 bases outside the gene matches. Germline CDR1 is SNHLY and CDR2 is FYNNEI. This CDR3 is 14 amino acids long. For the CDR3, the DNA is TGTGCCAGCAAGCGGGAGGCTATCACAGATACGCAGTATTTT. Protein: CASKREAITDTQYF.

This rearrangement joins TRBV18 to TRBJ1-1; 8 bases line up with TRBD1. This CDR3 spans 15 amino acids. V dropped 3 bases and J dropped 3; count of bases not matched to a gene: 6. CDR1 is KGHSH and CDR2 is LQKENI in the germline V gene. The CDR3 here is CASSPNARGHTEAFF. The DNA of the CDR3 is TGTGCCAGCTCACCCAACGCCAGGGGGCACACTGAAGCTTTCTTT.

Only one count was recorded for this clone. The J gene is TRBJ1-1, the V gene TRBV11-1; TRBD1 might be the D (6 bases). Germline CDR1 and CDR2: SGHAT and FQDESV (reference sequence). Trimming pared 1 base from V and 10 bases from J, leaving 10 bases between. The CDR3 has 12 residues. CDR3 protein: CASSLEGDGAFF. CDR3 bases: TGTGCCAGCAGCTTAGAGGGGGATGGAGCTTTCTTT. Combining the CDR3 with reference TRBV11-1 and TRBJ1-1 gives the whole variable domain EAEVAQSPRYKITEKSQAVAFWCDPISGHATLYWYRQILGQGPELLVQFQDESVVDDSQLPKDRFSAERLKGVDSTLKIQPAELGDSAMYLCASSLEGDGAFFGQGTRLTVV.